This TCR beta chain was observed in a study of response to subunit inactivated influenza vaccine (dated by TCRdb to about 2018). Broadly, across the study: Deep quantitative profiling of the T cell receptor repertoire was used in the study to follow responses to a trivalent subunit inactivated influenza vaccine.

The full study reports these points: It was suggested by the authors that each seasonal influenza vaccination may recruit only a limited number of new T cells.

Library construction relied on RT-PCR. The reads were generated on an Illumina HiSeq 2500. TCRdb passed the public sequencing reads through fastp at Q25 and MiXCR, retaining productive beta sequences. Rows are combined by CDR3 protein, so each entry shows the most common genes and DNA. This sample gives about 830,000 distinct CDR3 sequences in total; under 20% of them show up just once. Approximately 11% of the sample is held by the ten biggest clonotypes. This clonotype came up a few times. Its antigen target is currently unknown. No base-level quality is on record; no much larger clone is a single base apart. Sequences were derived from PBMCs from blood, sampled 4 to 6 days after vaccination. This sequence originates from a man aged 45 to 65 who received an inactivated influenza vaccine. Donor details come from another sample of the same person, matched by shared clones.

The CDR3 has the sequence CSARLDRWALNTEAFF. Read as DNA, the sequence is TGCAGTGCTAGATTGGACAGGTGGGCCTTAAACACTGAAGCTTTCTTT. The sequence is built from TRBV20-1 and TRBJ1-1; 7 nucleotides in the junction match TRBD1. From the germline V gene (reference sequence), CDR1 is DFQATT and CDR2 is SNEGSKA. V ends up 2 bases short and J 2 bases short, with an unmatched junction base count of 11. Including the terminal cysteine and phenylalanine, the CDR3 comprises 16 residues. The read is trimmed to its CDR3 DNA, 48 bases read in frame from base 1.